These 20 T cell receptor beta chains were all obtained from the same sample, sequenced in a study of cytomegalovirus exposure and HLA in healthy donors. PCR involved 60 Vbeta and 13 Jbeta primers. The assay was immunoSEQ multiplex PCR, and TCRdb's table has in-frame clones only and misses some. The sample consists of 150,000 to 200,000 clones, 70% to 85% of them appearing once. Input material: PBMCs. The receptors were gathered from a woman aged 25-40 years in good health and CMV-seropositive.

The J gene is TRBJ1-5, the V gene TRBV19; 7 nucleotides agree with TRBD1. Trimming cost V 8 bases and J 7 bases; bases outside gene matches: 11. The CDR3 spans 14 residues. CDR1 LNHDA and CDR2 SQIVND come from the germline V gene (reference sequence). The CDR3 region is CASLQGRVGQPQHF. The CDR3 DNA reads TGTGCCAGTCTACAGGGGAGAGTAGGACAGCCCCAGCATTTT.

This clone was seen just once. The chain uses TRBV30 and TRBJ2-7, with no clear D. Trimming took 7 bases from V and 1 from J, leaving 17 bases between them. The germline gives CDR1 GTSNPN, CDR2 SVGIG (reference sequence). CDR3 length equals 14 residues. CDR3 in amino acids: CAYNQLRISYEQYF. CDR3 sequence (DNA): TGTGCCTATAATCAGCTCAGGATATCCTACGAGCAGTACTTC.

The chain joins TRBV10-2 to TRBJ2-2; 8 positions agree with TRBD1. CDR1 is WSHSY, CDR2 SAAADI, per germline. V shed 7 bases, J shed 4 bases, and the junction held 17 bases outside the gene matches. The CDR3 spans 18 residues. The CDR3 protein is CASTGSQGAVFITGELFF. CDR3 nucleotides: TGCGCCAGCACGGGGAGTCAGGGGGCGGTTTTTATCACCGGGGAGCTGTTTTTT.

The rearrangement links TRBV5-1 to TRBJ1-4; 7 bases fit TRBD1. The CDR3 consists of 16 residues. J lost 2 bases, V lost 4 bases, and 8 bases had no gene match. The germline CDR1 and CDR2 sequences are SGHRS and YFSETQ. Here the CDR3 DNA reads TGCGCCAGCAGCCAACCACCGGGACAGACTAATGAAAAACTGTTTTTT. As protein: CASSQPPGQTNEKLFF.

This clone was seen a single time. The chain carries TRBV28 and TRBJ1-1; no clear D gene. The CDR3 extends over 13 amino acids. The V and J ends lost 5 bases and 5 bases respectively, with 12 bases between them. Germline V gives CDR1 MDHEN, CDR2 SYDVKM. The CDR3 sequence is CASSEGEGTEAFF. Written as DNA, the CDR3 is TGTGCCAGCAGTGAGGGCGAGGGTACTGAAGCTTTCTTT.

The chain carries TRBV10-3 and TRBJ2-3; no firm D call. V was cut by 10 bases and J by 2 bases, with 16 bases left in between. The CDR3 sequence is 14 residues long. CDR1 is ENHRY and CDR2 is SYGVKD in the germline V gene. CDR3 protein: CATSGLLATDTQYF. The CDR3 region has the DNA TGTGCCACCTCGGGTTTGTTGGCCACAGATACGCAGTATTTT.

The CDR3 DNA follows: TGTGCCAGCAGTTTATCTAAGACAGGGGTGTGGTACTTC. Protein: CASSLSKTGVWYF. This chain links TRBV27 with TRBJ2-4; 8 nucleotides match TRBD1. CDR3 length: 13 amino acids. The V and J ends lost 0 bases and 15 bases, in that order; junction bases with no gene match: 7. Germline V gene data show CDR1 as MNHEY and CDR2 as SMNVEV (reference sequence).

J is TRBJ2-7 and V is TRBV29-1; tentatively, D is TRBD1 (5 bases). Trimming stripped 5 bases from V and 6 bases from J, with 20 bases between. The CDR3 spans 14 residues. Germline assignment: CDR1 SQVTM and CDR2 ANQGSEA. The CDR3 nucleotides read TGCAGCGTTAAGTCCCAAGGGGCAAGATTCGAGCAGTACTTC. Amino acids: CSVKSQGARFEQYF.

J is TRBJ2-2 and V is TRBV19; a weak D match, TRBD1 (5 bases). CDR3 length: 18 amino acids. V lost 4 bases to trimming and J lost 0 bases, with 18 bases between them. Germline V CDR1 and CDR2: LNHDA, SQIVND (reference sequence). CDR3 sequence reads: CASSKGPGYTSNTGELFF. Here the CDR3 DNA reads TGTGCCAGTAGTAAGGGGCCAGGGTACACCTCGAACACCGGGGAGCTGTTTTTT.

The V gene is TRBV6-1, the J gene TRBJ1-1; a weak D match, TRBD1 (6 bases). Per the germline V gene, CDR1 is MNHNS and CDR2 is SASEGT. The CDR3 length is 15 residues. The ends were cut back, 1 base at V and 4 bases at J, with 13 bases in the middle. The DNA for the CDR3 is TGTGCCAGCAGTGAAGTAGTACTAGGGGGCACTGAAGCTTTCTTT. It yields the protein CASSEVVLGGTEAFF.

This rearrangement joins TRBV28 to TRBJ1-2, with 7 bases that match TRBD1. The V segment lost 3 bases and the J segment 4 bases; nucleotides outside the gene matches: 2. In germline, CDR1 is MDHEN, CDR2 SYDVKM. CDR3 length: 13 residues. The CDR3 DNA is TGTGCCAGCAGTTTGCCAGGGGGCTATGGCTACACCTTC. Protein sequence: CASSLPGGYGYTF.

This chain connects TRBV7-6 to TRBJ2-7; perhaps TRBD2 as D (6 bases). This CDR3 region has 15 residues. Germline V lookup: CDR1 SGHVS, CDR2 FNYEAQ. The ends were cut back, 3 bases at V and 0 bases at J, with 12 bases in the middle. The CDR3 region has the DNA TGTGCCAGCAGCTTGGGAGGTGAGGCCTCCTACGAGCAGTACTTC. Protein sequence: CASSLGGEASYEQYF.

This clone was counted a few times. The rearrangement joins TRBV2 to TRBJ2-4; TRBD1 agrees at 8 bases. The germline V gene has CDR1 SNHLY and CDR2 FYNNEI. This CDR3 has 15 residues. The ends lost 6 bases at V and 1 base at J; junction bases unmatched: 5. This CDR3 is CASRDDRGAKNIQYF. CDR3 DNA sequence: TGTGCCAGCAGGGACGACAGGGGCGCCAAAAACATTCAGTACTTC. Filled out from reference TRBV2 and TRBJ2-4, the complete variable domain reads EPEVTQTPSHQVTQMGQEVILRCVPISNHLYFYWYRQILGQKVEFLVSFYNNEISEKSEIFDDQFSVERPDGSNFTLKIRSTKLEDSAMYFCASRDDRGAKNIQYFGAGTRLSVL.

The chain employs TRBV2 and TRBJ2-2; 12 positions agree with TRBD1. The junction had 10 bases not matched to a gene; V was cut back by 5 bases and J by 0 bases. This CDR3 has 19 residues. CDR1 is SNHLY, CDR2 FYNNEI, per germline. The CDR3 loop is CASSRGQGALGTNTGELFF. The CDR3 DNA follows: TGTGCCAGCAGTAGGGGACAGGGGGCGTTGGGTACGAACACCGGGGAGCTGTTTTTT.

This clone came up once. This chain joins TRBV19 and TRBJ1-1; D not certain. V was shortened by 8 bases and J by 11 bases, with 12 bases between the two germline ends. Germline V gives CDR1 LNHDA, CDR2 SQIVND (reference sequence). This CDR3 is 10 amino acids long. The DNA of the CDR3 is TGTGCCAGTGGGTCGGGTTCGGCTTTCTTT. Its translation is CASGSGSAFF.

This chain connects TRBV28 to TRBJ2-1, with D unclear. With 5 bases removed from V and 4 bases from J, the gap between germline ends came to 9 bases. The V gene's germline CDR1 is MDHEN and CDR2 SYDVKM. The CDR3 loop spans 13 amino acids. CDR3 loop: CASSTTRYNEQFF. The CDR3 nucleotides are TGTGCCAGCAGTACGACTCGATACAATGAGCAGTTCTTC.

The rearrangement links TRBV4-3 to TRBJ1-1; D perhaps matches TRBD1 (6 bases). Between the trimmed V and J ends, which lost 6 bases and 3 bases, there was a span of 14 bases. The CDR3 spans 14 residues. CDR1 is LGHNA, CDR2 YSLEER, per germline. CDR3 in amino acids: CASSPQGLDTEAFF. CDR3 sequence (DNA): TGCGCCAGCAGTCCACAGGGCTTGGACACTGAAGCTTTCTTT.

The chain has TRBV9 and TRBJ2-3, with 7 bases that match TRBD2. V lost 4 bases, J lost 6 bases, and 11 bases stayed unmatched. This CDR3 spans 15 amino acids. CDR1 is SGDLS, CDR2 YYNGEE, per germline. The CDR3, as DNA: TGTGCCAGCAGCCCCTGGGGCGGGAGTACGGATACGCAGTATTTT. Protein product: CASSPWGGSTDTQYF. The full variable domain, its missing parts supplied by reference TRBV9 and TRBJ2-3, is DSGVTQTPKHLITATGQRVTLRCSPRSGDLSVYWYQQSLDQGLQFLIQYYNGEERAKGNILERFSAQQFPDLHSELNLSSLELGDSALYFCASSPWGGSTDTQYFGPGTRLTVL.

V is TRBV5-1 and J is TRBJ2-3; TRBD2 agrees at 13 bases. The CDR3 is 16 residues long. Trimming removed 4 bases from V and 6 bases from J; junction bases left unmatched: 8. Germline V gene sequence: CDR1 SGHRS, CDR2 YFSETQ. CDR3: CASSPGTSGTVDTQYF. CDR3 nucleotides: TGCGCCAGCAGCCCAGGGACTAGCGGGACGGTCGATACGCAGTATTTT.

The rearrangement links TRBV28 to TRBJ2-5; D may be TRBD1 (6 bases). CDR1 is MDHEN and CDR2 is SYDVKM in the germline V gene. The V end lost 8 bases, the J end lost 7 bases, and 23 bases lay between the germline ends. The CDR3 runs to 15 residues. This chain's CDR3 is CASSEQTGGKRTQYF. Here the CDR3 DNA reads TGTGCCAGCTCAGAACAGACAGGTGGCAAGAGGACCCAGTACTTC.